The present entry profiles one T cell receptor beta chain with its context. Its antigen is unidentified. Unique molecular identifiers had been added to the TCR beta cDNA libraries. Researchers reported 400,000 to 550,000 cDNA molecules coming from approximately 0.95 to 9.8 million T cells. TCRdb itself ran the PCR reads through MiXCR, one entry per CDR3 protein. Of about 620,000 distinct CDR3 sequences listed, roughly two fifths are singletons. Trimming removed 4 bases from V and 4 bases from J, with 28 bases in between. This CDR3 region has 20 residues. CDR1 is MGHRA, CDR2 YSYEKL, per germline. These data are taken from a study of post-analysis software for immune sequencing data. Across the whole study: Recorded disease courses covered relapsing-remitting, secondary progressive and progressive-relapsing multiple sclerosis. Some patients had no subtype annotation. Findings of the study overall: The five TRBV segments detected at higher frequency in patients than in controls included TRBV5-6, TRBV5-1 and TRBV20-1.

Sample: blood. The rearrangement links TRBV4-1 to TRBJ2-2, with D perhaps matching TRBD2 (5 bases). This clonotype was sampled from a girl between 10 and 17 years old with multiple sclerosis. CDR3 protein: CASSPGLVVKGLPFTGELFF. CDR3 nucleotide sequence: TGCGCCAGCAGCCCAGGACTCGTTGTAAAGGGCCTCCCTTTCACCGGGGAGCTGTTTTTT.